The following is a T cell receptor beta chain sequence with its context. Its cognate antigen is unknown. The repertoire was sequenced with immunoSEQ multiplex PCR; TCRdb's copy has only in-frame clones and lacks some. The table records 13,000 to 15,000 clones, roughly 80% of them present only once. This record belongs to a study of PD-1 blockade in classical Hodgkin lymphoma. Broader study findings: At baseline, newly diagnosed patients reportedly showed less TCR diversity than healthy donors. In CD4+ cells, TCR diversity went up significantly by C4D1, but in CD8+ cells it did not. Patients who responded completely had about the same baseline diversity as newly diagnosed patients.

Germline V gene lookup returns CDR1 MNHNS and CDR2 SASEGT. The CDR3 is 18 amino acids. The V end lost 0 bases, the J end lost 7 bases, and 23 bases lay between the germline ends. With no exception, relapse followed autologous stem cell transplantation in all patients, and brentuximab vedotin exposure varied. This TCR derives from a human donor with classical Hodgkin lymphoma. The source was peripheral blood mononuclear cells (PBMCs), collected at baseline. The V gene is TRBV6-1, the J gene TRBJ2-3; the D gene is possibly TRBD2 (6 bases). CDR3 residues: CASSEALAGSASVNTQYF. As DNA, the CDR3 is TGTGCCAGCAGTGAAGCGCTCGCCGGCAGCGCTAGCGTTAATACGCAGTATTTT.